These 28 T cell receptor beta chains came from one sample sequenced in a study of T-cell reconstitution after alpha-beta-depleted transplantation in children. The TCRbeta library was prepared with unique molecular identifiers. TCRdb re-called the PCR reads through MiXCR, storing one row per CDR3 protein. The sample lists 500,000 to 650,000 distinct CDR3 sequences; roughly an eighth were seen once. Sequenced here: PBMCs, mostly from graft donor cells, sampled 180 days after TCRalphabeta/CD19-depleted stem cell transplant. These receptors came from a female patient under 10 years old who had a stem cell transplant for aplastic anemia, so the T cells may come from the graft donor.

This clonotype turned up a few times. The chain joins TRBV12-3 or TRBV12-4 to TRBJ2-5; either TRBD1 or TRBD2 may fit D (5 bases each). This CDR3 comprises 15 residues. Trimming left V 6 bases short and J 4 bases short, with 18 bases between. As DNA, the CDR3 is TGTGCCAGCAGCCGGGACGTCCGGAATCCAGAGACCCAGTACTTC. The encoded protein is CASSRDVRNPETQYF.

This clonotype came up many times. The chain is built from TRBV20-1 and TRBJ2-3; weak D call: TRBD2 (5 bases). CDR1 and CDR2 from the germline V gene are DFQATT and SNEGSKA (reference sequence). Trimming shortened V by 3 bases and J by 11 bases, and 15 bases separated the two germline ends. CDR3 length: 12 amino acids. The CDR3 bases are TGCAGTGCTAGCGCCCGGGGTCTAATGCAGTATTTT. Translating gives CSASARGLMQYF.

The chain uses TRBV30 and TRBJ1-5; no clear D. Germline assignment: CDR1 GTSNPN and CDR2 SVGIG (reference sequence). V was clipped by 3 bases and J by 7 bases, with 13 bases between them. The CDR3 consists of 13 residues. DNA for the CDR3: TGTGCCTGGAGCATACAGACTAGGCAGCCCCAGCATTTT. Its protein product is CAWSIQTRQPQHF.

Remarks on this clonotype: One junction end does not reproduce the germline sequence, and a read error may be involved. The CDR3: CAISHLLLWSSGSRNEQFF. The CDR3, as DNA: TGTGCCATCAGCCACCTGCTCCTCTGGTCTAGCGGGAGTCGGAATGAGCAGTTCTTC. This chain connects TRBV5-4 to TRBJ2-1; TRBD2 aligns across 10 bases. This CDR3 has 19 residues. Germline V CDR1 and CDR2: SGHNT, YYREEE (reference sequence). Variable domain in full (rest from reference TRBV5-4 and TRBJ2-1): ETGVTQSPTHLIKTRGQQVTLRCSSQSGHNTVSWYQQALGQGPQFIFQYYREEENGRGNFPPRFSGLQFPNYSSELNVNALELDDSALYLCAISHLLLWSSGSRNEQFFGPGTRLTVL.

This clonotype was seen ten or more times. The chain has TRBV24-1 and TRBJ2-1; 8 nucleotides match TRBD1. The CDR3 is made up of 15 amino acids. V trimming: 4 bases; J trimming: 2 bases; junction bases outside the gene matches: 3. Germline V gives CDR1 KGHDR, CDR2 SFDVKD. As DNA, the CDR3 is TGTGCCACCAGTGACCTGGGACAGGCCTACAATGAGCAGTTCTTC. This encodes CATSDLGQAYNEQFF.

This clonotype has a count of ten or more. CDR3 in amino acids: CASSSMVAGVDTQYF. The DNA for the CDR3 is TGTGCCAGCAGCTCCATGGTAGCGGGAGTAGATACGCAGTATTTT. The V and J genes are TRBV7-2 and TRBJ2-3; the match to TRBD2 covers 9 bases. Germline CDR1 SGHTA, CDR2 FQGNSA. The V and J ends lost 4 bases and 5 bases, in that order; junction bases with no gene match: 7. The CDR3 has 15 amino acids.

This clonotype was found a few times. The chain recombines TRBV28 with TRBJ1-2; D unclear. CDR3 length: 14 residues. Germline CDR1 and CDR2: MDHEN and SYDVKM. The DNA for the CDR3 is TGTGCGTGCGCGGGCGGTTTCATTAACTATGGCTACACCTTC. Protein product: CACAGGFINYGYTF.

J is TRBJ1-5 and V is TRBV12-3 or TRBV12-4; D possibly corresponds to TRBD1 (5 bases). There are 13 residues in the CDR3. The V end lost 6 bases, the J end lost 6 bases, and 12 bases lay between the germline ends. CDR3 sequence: CASSLGEGQPQHF. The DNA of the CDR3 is TGTGCCAGCAGCCTGGGGGAGGGTCAGCCCCAGCATTTT.

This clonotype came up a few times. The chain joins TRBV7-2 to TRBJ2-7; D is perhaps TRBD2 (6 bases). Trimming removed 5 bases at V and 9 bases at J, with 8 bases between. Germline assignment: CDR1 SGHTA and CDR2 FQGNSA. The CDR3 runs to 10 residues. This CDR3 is CASSPGGQYV. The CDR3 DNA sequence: TGTGCCAGCAGCCCCGGGGGGCAGTACGTC.

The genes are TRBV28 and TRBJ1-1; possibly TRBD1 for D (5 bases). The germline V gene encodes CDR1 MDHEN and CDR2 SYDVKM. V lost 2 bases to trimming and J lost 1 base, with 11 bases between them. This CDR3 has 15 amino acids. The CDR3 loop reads CASSLQGKGNTEAFF. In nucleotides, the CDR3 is TGTGCCAGCAGTTTACAGGGAAAGGGGAACACTGAAGCTTTCTTT. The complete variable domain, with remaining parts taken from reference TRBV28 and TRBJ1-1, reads DVKVTQSSRYLVKRTGEKVFLECVQDMDHENMFWYRQDPGLGLRLIYFSYDVKMKEKGDIPEGYSVSREKKERFSLILESASTNQTSMYLCASSLQGKGNTEAFFGQGTRLTVV.

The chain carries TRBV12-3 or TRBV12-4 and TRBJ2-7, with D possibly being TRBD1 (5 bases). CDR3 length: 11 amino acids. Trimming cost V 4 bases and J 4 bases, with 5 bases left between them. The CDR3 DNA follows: TGTGCCAGCAGTTCAGGGTACGAGCAGTACGTC. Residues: CASSSGYEQYV.

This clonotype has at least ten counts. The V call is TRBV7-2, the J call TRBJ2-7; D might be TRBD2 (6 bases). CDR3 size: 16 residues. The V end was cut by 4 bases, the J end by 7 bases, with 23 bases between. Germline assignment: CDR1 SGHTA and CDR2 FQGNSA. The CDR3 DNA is TGTGCCAGCAGCTCCTTAGTAGGGGCGGGGCCGGGTGAGCAGTACGTC. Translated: CASSSLVGAGPGEQYV.

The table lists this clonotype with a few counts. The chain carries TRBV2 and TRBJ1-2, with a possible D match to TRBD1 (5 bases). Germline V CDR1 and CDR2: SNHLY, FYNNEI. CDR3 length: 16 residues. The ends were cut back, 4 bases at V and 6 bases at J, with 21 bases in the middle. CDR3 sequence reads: CASSGHGGALGDGYTF. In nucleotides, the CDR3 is TGTGCCAGCAGTGGCCACGGAGGGGCGCTTGGAGATGGCTACACCTTC.

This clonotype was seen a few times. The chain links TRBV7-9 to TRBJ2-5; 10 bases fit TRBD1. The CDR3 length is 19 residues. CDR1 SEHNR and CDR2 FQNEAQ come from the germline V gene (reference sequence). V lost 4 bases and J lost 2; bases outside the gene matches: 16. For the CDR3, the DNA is TGTGCCAGCAGCTCCCCGGGACAGGGGTACATAGCGGATCAAGAGACCCAGTACTTC. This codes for CASSSPGQGYIADQETQYF. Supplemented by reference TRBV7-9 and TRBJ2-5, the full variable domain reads DTGVSQNPRHKITKRGQNVTFRCDPISEHNRLYWYRQTLGQGPEFLTYFQNEAQLEKSRLLSDRFSAERPKGSFSTLEIQRTEQGDSAMYLCASSSPGQGYIADQETQYFGPGTRLLVL.

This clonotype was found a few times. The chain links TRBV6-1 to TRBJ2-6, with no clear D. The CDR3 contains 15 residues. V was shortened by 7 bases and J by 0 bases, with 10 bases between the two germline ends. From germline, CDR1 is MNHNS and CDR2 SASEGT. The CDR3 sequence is CASTPWTSGANVLTF. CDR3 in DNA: TGTGCCAGCACCCCATGGACCTCTGGGGCCAACGTCCTGACTTTC.

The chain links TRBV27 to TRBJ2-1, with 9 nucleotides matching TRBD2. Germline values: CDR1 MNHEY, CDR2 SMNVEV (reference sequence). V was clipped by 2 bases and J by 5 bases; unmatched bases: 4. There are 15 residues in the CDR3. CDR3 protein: CASSLIAGVNNEQFF. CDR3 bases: TGTGCCAGCAGTTTAATAGCGGGAGTTAACAATGAGCAGTTCTTC.

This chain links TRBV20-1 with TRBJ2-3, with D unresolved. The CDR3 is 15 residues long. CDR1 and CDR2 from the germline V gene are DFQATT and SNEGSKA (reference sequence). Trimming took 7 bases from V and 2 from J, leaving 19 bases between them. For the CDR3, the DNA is TGCAGTGTGGGGTTCCTGGCCAACCCCACAGATACGCAGTATTTT. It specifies CSVGFLANPTDTQYF.

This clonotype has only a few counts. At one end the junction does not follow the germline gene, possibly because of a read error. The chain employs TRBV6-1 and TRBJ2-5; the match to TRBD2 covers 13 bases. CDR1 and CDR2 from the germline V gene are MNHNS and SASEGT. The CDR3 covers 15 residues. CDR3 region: CASRSGTSGTETRYF. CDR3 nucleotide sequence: TGTGCCAGCAGAAGCGGGACTAGCGGGACGGAGACCCGGTACTTC.

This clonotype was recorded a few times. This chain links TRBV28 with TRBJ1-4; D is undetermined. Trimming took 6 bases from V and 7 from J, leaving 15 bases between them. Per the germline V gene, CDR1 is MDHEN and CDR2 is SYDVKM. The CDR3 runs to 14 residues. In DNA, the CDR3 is TGTGCCAGCAGACAGAGACGGGCGAGTGAAAAACTGTTTTTT. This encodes CASRQRRASEKLFF.

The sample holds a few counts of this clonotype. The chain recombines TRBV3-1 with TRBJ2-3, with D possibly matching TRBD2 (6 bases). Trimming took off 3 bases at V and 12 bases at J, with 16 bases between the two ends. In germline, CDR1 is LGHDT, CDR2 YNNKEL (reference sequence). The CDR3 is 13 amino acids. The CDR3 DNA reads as TGTGCCAGCAGCCACCCTGGGGGGAGTGATCAGTATTTT. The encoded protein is CASSHPGGSDQYF.

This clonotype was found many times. The CDR3 reads CASSKTGKSYYEQYF. The CDR3 DNA reads as TGTGCCAGCAGCAAGACAGGGAAATCGTACTACGAGCAGTACTTC. The chain links TRBV7-3 to TRBJ2-7; 7 positions agree with TRBD1. The CDR3 has 15 residues. V lost 5 bases, J lost 3 bases, and 10 bases stayed unmatched. Per the germline V gene, CDR1 is SGHTA and CDR2 is FQGTGA.

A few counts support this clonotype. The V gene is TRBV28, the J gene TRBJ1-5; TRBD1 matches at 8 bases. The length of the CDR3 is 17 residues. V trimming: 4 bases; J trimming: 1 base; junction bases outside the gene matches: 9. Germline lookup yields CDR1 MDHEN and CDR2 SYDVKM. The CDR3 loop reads CASSYPGQGGSNQPQHF. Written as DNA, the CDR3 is TGTGCCAGCAGTTACCCCGGACAGGGAGGAAGCAATCAGCCCCAGCATTTT.

CDR3 sequence (DNA): TGTGCCAGCAGCCACATATTCGGACTAGCGGGAGGGCCCGGTAGCGCAGATACGCAGTATTTT. Residues: CASSHIFGLAGGPGSADTQYF. The chain couples TRBV7-6 to TRBJ2-3, with TRBD2 matching over 15 bases. Germline lookup yields CDR1 SGHVS and CDR2 FNYEAQ. This CDR3 is 21 amino acids long. After removal of 5 bases from V and 4 bases from J, the junction contained 19 bases not matched to a gene. The whole variable domain, remainder taken from reference TRBV7-6 and TRBJ2-3, is GAGVSQSPRYKVTKRGQDVALRCDPISGHVSLYWYRQALGQGPEFLTYFNYEAQQDKSGLPNDRFSAERPEGSISTLTIQRTEQRDSAMYRCASSHIFGLAGGPGSADTQYFGPGTRLTVL.

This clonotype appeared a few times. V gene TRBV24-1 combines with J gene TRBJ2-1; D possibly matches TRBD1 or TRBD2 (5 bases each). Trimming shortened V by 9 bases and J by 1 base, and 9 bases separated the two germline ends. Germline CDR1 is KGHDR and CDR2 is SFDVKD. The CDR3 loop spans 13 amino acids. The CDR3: CATEEGSYNEQFF. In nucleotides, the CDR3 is TGTGCCACCGAAGAGGGGTCCTACAATGAGCAGTTCTTC.

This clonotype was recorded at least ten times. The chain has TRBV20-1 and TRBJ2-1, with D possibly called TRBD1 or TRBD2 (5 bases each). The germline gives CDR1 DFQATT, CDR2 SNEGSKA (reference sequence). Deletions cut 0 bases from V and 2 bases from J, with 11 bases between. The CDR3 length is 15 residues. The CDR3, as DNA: TGCAGTGCTAGAGATTGGACGGGACCCTACAATGAGCAGTTCTTC. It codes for CSARDWTGPYNEQFF.

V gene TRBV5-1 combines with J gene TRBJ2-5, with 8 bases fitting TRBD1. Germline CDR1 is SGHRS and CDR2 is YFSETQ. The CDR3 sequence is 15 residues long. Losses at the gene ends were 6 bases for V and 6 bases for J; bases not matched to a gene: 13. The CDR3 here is CASTEGRQGPKTQYF. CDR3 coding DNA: TGCGCCAGCACCGAGGGCCGACAGGGGCCCAAGACCCAGTACTTC.

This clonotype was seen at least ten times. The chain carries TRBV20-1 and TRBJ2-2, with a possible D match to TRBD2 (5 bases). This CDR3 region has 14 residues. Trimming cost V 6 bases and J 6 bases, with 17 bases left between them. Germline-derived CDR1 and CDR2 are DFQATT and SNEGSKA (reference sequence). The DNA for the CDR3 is TGCAGTGCCGCTAGGGCGGTCGGGGCCGGGGAGCTGTTTTTT. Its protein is CSAARAVGAGELFF.

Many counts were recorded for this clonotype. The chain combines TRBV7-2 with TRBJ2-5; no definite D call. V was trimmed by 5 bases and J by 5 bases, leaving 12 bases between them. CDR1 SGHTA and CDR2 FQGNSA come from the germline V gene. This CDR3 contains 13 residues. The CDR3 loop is CASSPRVMETQYF. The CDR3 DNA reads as TGTGCCAGCAGCCCTAGGGTGATGGAGACCCAGTACTTC.